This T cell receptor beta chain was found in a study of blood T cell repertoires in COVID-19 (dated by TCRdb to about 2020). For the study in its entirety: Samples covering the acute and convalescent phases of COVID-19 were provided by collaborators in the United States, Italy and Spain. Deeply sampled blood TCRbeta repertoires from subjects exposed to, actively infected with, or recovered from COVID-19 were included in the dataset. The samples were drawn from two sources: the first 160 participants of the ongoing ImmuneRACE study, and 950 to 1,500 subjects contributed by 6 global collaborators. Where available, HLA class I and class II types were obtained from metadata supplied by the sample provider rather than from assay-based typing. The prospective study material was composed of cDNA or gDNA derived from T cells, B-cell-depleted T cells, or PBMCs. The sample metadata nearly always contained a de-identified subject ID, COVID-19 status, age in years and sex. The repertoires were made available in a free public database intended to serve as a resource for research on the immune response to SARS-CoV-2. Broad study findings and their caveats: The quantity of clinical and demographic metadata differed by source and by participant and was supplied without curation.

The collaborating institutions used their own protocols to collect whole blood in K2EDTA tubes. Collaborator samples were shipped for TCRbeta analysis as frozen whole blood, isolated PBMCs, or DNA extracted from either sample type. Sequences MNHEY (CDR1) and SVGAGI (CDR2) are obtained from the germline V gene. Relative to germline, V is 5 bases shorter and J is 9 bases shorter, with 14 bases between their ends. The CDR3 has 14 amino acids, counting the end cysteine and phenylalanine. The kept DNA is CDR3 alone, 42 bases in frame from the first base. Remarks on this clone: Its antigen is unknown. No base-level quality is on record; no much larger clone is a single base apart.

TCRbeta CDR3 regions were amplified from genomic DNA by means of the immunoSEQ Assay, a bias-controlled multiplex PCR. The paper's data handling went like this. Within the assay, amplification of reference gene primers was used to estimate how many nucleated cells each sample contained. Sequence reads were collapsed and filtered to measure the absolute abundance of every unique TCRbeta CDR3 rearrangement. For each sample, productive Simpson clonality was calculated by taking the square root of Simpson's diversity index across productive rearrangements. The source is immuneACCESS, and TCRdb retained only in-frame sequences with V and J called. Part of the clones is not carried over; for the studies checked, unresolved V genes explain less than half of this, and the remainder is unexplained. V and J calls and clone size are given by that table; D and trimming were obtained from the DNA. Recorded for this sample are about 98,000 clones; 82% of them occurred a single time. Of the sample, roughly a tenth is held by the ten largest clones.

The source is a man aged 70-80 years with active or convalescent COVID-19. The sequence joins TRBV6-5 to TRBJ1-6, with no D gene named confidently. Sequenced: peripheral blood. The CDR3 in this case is CASSKQLTTSPLHF. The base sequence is TGTGCCAGCAGTAAACAGCTAACAACTTCACCCCTCCACTTT.